Included here is one T cell receptor (beta chain) sequence, with context. The data belong to a study of T cell responses to AZD1222 COVID-19 vaccine. The germline CDR1 and CDR2 sequences are MGHRA and YSYEKL. The CDR3 covers 15 residues. V was shortened by 2 bases and J by 3 bases, with 13 bases between the two germline ends. Libraries were prepared by immunoSEQ multiplex PCR; TCRdb keeps only in-frame clonotypes and omits some of them. The sample holds roughly 120,000 clones; 80% to 90% are singletons and the top ten take roughly 3.8%. The rearrangement uses TRBV4-1 and TRBJ2-5, with no clear D. This TCR was recovered from an adult in good health. The specimen was peripheral blood, collected on day 0 of MenACWY control vaccination. The CDR3 spells CASSQTHDNKETQYF. The CDR3 DNA sequence: TGCGCCAGCAGCCAAACACACGACAACAAAGAGACCCAGTACTTC.